Given below is one T cell receptor beta chain in context. The V gene's germline CDR1 is KGHSH and CDR2 LQKENI. This CDR3 region has 14 residues. V lost 2 bases and J 5 bases, leaving 10 bases between the germline ends. This record belongs to a study of blood T cell repertoires in COVID-19. Turning to the study itself: The origin of the acute and convalescent COVID-19 samples was the United States, Italy and Spain.

The protocol was immunoSEQ multiplex PCR, while the TCRdb copy is restricted to in-frame clones and leaves out a portion. The table records about 190,000 clones, about nine tenths of them present only once. The sample comprised peripheral blood. The source of this sequence is a man aged 25-45 years with acute or convalescent COVID-19. The V gene is TRBV18, the J gene TRBJ1-5, with D maybe TRBD1 (6 bases). The CDR3 coding sequence is TGTGCCAGCTCACCAGGGGACACATATCAGCCCCAGCATTTT. Amino acid sequence: CASSPGDTYQPQHF.